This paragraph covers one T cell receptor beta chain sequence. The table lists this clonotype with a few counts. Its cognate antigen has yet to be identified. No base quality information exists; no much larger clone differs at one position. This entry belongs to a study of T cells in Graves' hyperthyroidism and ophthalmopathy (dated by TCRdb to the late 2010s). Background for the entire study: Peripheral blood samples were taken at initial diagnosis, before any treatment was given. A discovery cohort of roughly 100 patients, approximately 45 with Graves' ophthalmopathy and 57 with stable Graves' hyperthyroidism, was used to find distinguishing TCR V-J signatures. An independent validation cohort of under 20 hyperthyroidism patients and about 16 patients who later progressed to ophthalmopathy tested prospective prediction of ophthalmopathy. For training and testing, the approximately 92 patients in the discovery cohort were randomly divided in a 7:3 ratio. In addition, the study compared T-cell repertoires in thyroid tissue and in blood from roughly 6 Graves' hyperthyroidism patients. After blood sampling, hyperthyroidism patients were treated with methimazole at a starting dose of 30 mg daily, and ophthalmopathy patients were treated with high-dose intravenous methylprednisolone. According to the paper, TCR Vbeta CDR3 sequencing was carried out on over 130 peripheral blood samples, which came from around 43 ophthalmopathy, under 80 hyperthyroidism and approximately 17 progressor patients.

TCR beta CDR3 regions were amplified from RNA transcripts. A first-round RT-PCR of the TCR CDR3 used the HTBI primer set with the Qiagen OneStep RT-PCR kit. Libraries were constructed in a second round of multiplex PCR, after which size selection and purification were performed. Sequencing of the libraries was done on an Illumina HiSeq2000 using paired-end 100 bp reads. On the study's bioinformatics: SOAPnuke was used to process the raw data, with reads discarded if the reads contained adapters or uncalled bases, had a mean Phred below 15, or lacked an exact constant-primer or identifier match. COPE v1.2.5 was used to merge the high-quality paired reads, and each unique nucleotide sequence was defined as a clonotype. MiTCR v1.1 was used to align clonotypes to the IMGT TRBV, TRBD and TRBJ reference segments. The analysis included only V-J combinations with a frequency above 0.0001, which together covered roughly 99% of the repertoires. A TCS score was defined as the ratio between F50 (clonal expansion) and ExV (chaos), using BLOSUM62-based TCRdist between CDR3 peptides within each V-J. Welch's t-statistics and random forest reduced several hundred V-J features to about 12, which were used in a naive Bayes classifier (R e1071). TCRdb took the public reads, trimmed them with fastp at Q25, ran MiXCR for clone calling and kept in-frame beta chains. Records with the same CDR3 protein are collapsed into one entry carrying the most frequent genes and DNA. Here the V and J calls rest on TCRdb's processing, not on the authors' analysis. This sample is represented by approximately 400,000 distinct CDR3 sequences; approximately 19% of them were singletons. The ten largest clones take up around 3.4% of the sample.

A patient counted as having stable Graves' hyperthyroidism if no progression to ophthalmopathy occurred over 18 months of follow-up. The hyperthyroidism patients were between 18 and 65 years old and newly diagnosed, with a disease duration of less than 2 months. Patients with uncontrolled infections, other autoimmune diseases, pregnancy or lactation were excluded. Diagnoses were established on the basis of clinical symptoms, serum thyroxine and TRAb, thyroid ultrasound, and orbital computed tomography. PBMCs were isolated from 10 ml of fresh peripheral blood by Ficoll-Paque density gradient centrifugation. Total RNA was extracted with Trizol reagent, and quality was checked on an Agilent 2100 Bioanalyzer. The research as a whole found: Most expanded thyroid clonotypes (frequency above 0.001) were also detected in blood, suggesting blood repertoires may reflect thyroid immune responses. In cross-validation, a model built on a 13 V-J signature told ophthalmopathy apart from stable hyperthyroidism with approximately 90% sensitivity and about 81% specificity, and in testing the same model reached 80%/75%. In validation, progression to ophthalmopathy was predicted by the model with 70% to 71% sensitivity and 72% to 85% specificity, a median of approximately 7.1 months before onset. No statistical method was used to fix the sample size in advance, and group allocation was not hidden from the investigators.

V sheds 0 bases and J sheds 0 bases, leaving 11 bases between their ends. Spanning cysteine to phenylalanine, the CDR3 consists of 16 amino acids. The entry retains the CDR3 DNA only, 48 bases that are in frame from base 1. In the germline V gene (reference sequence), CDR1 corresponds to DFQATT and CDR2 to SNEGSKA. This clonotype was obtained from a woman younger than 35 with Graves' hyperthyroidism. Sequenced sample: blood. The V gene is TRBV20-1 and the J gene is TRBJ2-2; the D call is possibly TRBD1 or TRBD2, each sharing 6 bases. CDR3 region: CSARDGGPPNTGELFF. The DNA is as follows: TGCAGTGCTAGAGATGGGGGGCCTCCGAACACCGGGGAGCTGTTTTTT.